Listed below are T cell receptor beta chains from one sample, sequenced in a study of cytomegalovirus exposure and HLA in healthy donors. Produced via immunoSEQ multiplex PCR; TCRdb's table is partial and in-frame only. The top ten hold roughly 1.8% of the sample, which has around 100,000 clones, roughly 75% seen once. Sequenced: PBMCs. These receptors all stem from a woman aged 35 to 49 in good health and CMV-seronegative. Both conserved end residues are part of each CDR3. Each record gives: D gene, clone size, J gene, V gene, CDR3 length, CDR3 DNA, CDR3 protein. The D gene is left open where the match is weak. Clone sizes are given selectively: once, few, many, or a class where the clone is expanded.

d_gene: .; abundance: .; j_gene: TRBJ2-7; v_gene: TRBV6-5; len: 15; CDR3nt: TGTGCCAGCAGTTGGGAGAGCACCCGAGCCTACGAGCAGTACTTC; CDR3aa: CASSWESTRAYEQYF
d_gene: .; abundance: few; j_gene: TRBJ2-1; v_gene: TRBV4-3; len: 13; CDR3nt: TGCGCCAGCAGCCATAAGAGGAGGGGCGAGCAGTTCTTC; CDR3aa: CASSHKRRGEQFF
d_gene: TRBD1; abundance: .; j_gene: TRBJ2-3; v_gene: TRBV19; len: 16; CDR3nt: TGTGCCAGTAGTATAACCGGGACAGGGGTACCAGATACGCAGTATTTT; CDR3aa: CASSITGTGVPDTQYF
d_gene: TRBD2; abundance: .; j_gene: TRBJ2-1; v_gene: TRBV2; len: 16; CDR3nt: TGTGCCAGCAGTGAAGGACTAGCGGGAGACAACAATGAGCAGTTCTTC; CDR3aa: CASSEGLAGDNNEQFF
d_gene: .; abundance: few; j_gene: TRBJ2-7; v_gene: TRBV9; len: 15; CDR3nt: TGTGCCAGCAGCGTAGGGGGCGTTAGCTCCTACGAGCAGTACTTC; CDR3aa: CASSVGGVSSYEQYF
d_gene: TRBD1; abundance: .; j_gene: TRBJ1-2; v_gene: TRBV27; len: 14; CDR3nt: TGTGCCAGCAGTTCACCCGGGCCAGGGGGCAGATACACCTTC; CDR3aa: CASSSPGPGGRYTF
d_gene: .; abundance: .; j_gene: TRBJ2-6; v_gene: TRBV28; len: 17; CDR3nt: TGTGCCAGCACTCATGACAGGTTCGAATCTGGGGCCAACGTCCTGACTTTC; CDR3aa: CASTHDRFESGANVLTF
d_gene: .; abundance: .; j_gene: TRBJ2-3; v_gene: TRBV7-2; len: 14; CDR3nt: TGTGCCAGCAGCTCGGACAGCTCCCGAGATACGCAGTATTTT; CDR3aa: CASSSDSSRDTQYF
d_gene: .; abundance: .; j_gene: TRBJ2-6; v_gene: TRBV28; len: 13; CDR3nt: TGTGCCATCGACTCCTCTGGGGCCAACGTCCTGACTTTC; CDR3aa: CAIDSSGANVLTF
d_gene: .; abundance: .; j_gene: TRBJ2-5; v_gene: TRBV27; len: 17; CDR3nt: TGTGCCAGCAGTCCCACAGGGTCCGGCCTCCGTCAAGAGACCCAGTACTTC; CDR3aa: CASSPTGSGLRQETQYF
d_gene: .; abundance: .; j_gene: TRBJ1-5; v_gene: TRBV7-8; len: 15; CDR3nt: TGTGCCAGCAGCTTCTGGCCTGATAGCAATCAGCCCCAGCATTTT; CDR3aa: CASSFWPDSNQPQHF
d_gene: .; abundance: .; j_gene: TRBJ1-5; v_gene: TRBV28; len: 15; CDR3nt: TGTGCCAGCACGGCCCAAGGGGCAGGGAATCAGCCCCAGCATTTT; CDR3aa: CASTAQGAGNQPQHF
d_gene: .; abundance: .; j_gene: TRBJ2-1; v_gene: TRBV2; len: 16; CDR3nt: TGTGCCAGCAGTGAAGGCGGGCTCGTAAATTACAATGAGCAGTTCTTC; CDR3aa: CASSEGGLVNYNEQFF
d_gene: .; abundance: .; j_gene: TRBJ2-7; v_gene: TRBV7-9; len: 13; CDR3nt: TGTGCCAGCAGCCAGCAGGATATCTACGAGCAGTACTTC; CDR3aa: CASSQQDIYEQYF
d_gene: .; abundance: .; j_gene: TRBJ2-1; v_gene: TRBV6-5; len: 13; CDR3nt: TGTGCCAGCAGTTACTCCGGGGTCAATGAGCAGTTCTTC; CDR3aa: CASSYSGVNEQFF
d_gene: .; abundance: .; j_gene: TRBJ1-5; v_gene: TRBV28; len: 15; CDR3nt: TGTGCCAGCAGTTTACAGGGCTATAGCAATCAGCCCCAGCATTTT; CDR3aa: CASSLQGYSNQPQHF
d_gene: .; abundance: .; j_gene: TRBJ1-2; v_gene: TRBV7-3; len: 13; CDR3nt: TGTGCCAGCAGCGAGGGGGAAAACTATGGCTACACCTTC; CDR3aa: CASSEGENYGYTF
d_gene: .; abundance: .; j_gene: TRBJ1-1; v_gene: TRBV28; len: 13; CDR3nt: TGTGCCAGCAGTAGGGAGTCCCGTTTAGAAGCTTTCTTT; CDR3aa: CASSRESRLEAFF
d_gene: .; abundance: .; j_gene: TRBJ2-3; v_gene: TRBV5-4; len: 15; CDR3nt: TGTGCCAGCAGCCCGAGCGGTGGGCCGTCAGATACGCAGTATTTT; CDR3aa: CASSPSGGPSDTQYF
d_gene: TRBD1; abundance: .; j_gene: TRBJ1-4; v_gene: TRBV19; len: 14; CDR3nt: TGTGCCAGTACCGAGACAGGGTTTAACGAAAAACTGTTTTTT; CDR3aa: CASTETGFNEKLFF
d_gene: .; abundance: once; j_gene: TRBJ1-3; v_gene: TRBV9; len: 16; CDR3nt: TGTGCCAGCAGCGTAGGGGTATGGGGCAGGAGAAACACCATATATTTT; CDR3aa: CASSVGVWGRRNTIYF
d_gene: .; abundance: .; j_gene: TRBJ2-7; v_gene: TRBV5-1; len: 15; CDR3nt: TGCGCCAGCAGCTTGGCCACCCGGGTCGGGTACGAGCAGTACTTC; CDR3aa: CASSLATRVGYEQYF
d_gene: .; abundance: .; j_gene: TRBJ1-4; v_gene: TRBV9; len: 15; CDR3nt: TGTGCCAGCAGCGTAGACGCTGTTAGGGGTGAAAAACTGTTTTTT; CDR3aa: CASSVDAVRGEKLFF
d_gene: .; abundance: .; j_gene: TRBJ2-2; v_gene: TRBV5-1; len: 17; CDR3nt: TGCGCCAGCAGCTTGGCCGTCCGAGGGGGAGTTCACGGGGAGCTGTTTTTT; CDR3aa: CASSLAVRGGVHGELFF
d_gene: .; abundance: .; j_gene: TRBJ1-4; v_gene: TRBV28; len: 15; CDR3nt: TGTGCCAGCAGTCCAGTGGGCTCGGGATATGAAAAACTGTTTTTT; CDR3aa: CASSPVGSGYEKLFF
d_gene: TRBD1; abundance: few; j_gene: TRBJ2-2; v_gene: TRBV5-4; len: 16; CDR3nt: TGTGCCAGCAGCATCTGGACAGGCGCGAACACCGGGGAGCTGTTTTTT; CDR3aa: CASSIWTGANTGELFF
d_gene: TRBD2; abundance: .; j_gene: TRBJ2-5; v_gene: TRBV7-2; len: 15; CDR3nt: TGTGCCAGCAGCTTGACTAGCGGGGGTCAAGAGACCCAGTACTTC; CDR3aa: CASSLTSGGQETQYF
d_gene: .; abundance: .; j_gene: TRBJ2-2; v_gene: TRBV30; len: 19; CDR3nt: TGTGCCTGGAGTGATGAACGGGCTAGCGAGAGGTTCTACACCGGGGAGCTGTTTTTT; CDR3aa: CAWSDERASERFYTGELFF
d_gene: .; abundance: .; j_gene: TRBJ2-7; v_gene: TRBV6-6; len: 13; CDR3nt: TGTGCCAGCGCGAAAGGGAGCTCCTACGAGCAGTACTTC; CDR3aa: CASAKGSSYEQYF
d_gene: .; abundance: .; j_gene: TRBJ2-3; v_gene: TRBV15; len: 17; CDR3nt: TGTGCCACCAGCAGAGATAAGACGGGAGAGACTGGAGATACGCAGTATTTT; CDR3aa: CATSRDKTGETGDTQYF
d_gene: .; abundance: .; j_gene: TRBJ2-2; v_gene: TRBV7-9; len: 13; CDR3nt: TGTGCCAGCAGCATCACAGGGACCGGGGAGCTGTTTTTT; CDR3aa: CASSITGTGELFF
d_gene: .; abundance: .; j_gene: TRBJ2-1; v_gene: TRBV19; len: 14; CDR3nt: TGTGCCAGTAGTATAGATCCCCTCTACAATGAGCAGTTCTTC; CDR3aa: CASSIDPLYNEQFF
d_gene: .; abundance: .; j_gene: TRBJ2-7; v_gene: TRBV11-2; len: 14; CDR3nt: TGTGCCAGCAGCTTAGAATCGGGAACCTACGAGCAGTACTTC; CDR3aa: CASSLESGTYEQYF
d_gene: TRBD2; abundance: .; j_gene: TRBJ2-7; v_gene: TRBV6-1; len: 15; CDR3nt: TGTGCCAGCCTAGGGACTAGCGGGAGGGGCTACGAGCAGTACTTC; CDR3aa: CASLGTSGRGYEQYF
d_gene: TRBD2; abundance: .; j_gene: TRBJ2-5; v_gene: TRBV7-2; len: 18; CDR3nt: TGTGCCAGCAGCACGGGACTAGCGGGAAAGGGAGGGTCTTTCGGGCAGTACTTC; CDR3aa: CASSTGLAGKGGSFGQYF
d_gene: TRBD1; abundance: medium-sized; j_gene: TRBJ2-2; v_gene: TRBV25-1; len: 17; CDR3nt: TGTGCCAGCAGTGAATTACAGGGGCCGAAAGGGTCCGGGGAGCTGTTTTTT; CDR3aa: CASSELQGPKGSGELFF
d_gene: .; abundance: .; j_gene: TRBJ2-5; v_gene: TRBV5-6; len: 13; CDR3nt: TGTGCCAGCAGCTTGCCCCCTCCGGAGACCCAGTACTTC; CDR3aa: CASSLPPPETQYF
d_gene: .; abundance: .; j_gene: TRBJ2-5; v_gene: TRBV7-6; len: 14; CDR3nt: TGTGCCAGCAGCTTAAGCGGGTACCAAGAGACCCAGTACTTC; CDR3aa: CASSLSGYQETQYF
d_gene: .; abundance: .; j_gene: TRBJ2-1; v_gene: TRBV28; len: 14; CDR3nt: TGTGCCAGCAGACACCGGGAGTTGTTCAATGAGCAGTTCTTC; CDR3aa: CASRHRELFNEQFF
d_gene: .; abundance: .; j_gene: TRBJ2-3; v_gene: TRBV5-1; len: 18; CDR3nt: TGCGCCAGCAGCCCGGAGGGGTTTTGGAGCCTAGGCACAGATACGCAGTATTTT; CDR3aa: CASSPEGFWSLGTDTQYF
d_gene: TRBD1; abundance: .; j_gene: TRBJ1-1; v_gene: TRBV5-8; len: 17; CDR3nt: TGTGCCAGCAGCTCCGGACAGGGATCACACGGAGTAAACGAAGCTTTCTTT; CDR3aa: CASSSGQGSHGVNEAFF
d_gene: .; abundance: .; j_gene: TRBJ1-5; v_gene: TRBV28; len: 14; CDR3nt: TGTGCCAGCAGTTTAAGCCGAAACAATCAGCCCCAGCATTTT; CDR3aa: CASSLSRNNQPQHF